This TCR beta chain stems from a study of tissue T cells after allogeneic stem cell transplantation. Study-level points and caveats: Anatomically similar tissues had similar TCR repertoires within each patient. Blood and spleen captured only part of the tissue TCR repertoire. Across patients, clones rarely overlapped, yet motif clusters were shared tissue-specifically.

By share, this clone counts as large. No antigen is known for it. Gene names and germline match the mouse. The CDR3 extends 1 residue past the end of the read, so its final part is completed from the germline J gene. The sample's time point: mouse harvest day 14 after allogeneic transplant. Tail vein injection delivered 10^7 T-cell-depleted bone marrow cells and 10^6 splenic CD5+ T cells. TCRbeta CDR3 was sequenced at survey depth with template counts. The data were produced by immunoSEQ multiplex PCR, yet TCRdb's version contains in-frame clones alone and is incomplete. The data contain over 550 clones, 45% to 55% of them singletons. Germline values: CDR1 SGHDT, CDR2 FRDEAV. J lost 5 bases, V lost 5 bases, and 5 bases had no gene match. This CDR3 region has 13 residues.

The genes are TRBV14 and TRBJ2-7, with 9 positions matching TRBD1. The TCR originated in a female BALB/c mouse given C57BL/6 T cells with graft-versus-host disease after an allogeneic hematopoietic cell transplant. The sample comprised liver tissue. The CDR3 loop reads CASSPGTGHEQYF. Incomplete CDR3 DNA: TGTGCCAGCAGCCCCGGGACAGGGCATGAACAGTAC.